The 8 T cell receptor beta chains reported below all come from one sample, sequenced in a study of blood T cell repertoires in COVID-19. Data came from immunoSEQ multiplex PCR; TCRdb stores just in-frame clones and leaves some out. The table includes about 150,000 clones, just under 85% detected once. The source material was PBMCs or T cells enriched from blood (not recorded which). The receptors originated from a woman between 35 and 50 years old who had recovered from COVID-19.

The rearrangement joins TRBV9 to TRBJ2-5; no firm D call. The CDR3 covers 12 residues. The germline V and J ends were trimmed by 4 bases and 8 bases, with 12 bases remaining between them. Germline loops: CDR1 SGDLS, CDR2 YYNGEE. CDR3 residues: CASSPDLETQYF. The CDR3 DNA reads TGTGCCAGCAGCCCAGACCTAGAAACCCAGTACTTC.

The rearrangement joins TRBV5-4 to TRBJ2-5, with D unresolved. Germline loops: CDR1 SGHNT, CDR2 YYREEE (reference sequence). Trimming removed 0 bases at V and 6 bases at J, with 6 bases between. This CDR3 comprises 12 residues. CDR3 region: CASSLDAKTQYF. The CDR3 DNA is TGTGCCAGCAGCTTGGACGCGAAGACCCAGTACTTC.

V and J are TRBV4-1 and TRBJ1-6; the D is unclear. The CDR3 contains 14 residues. Trimming pared 0 bases from V and 6 bases from J, leaving 6 bases between. The germline CDR1 and CDR2 sequences are MGHRA and YSYEKL. CDR3 sequence: CASSQDVFNSPLHF. The DNA of the CDR3 is TGCGCCAGCAGCCAAGATGTCTTTAATTCACCCCTCCACTTT.

The rearrangement joins TRBV4-1 to TRBJ2-2; D remains unclear. Germline V gene sequence: CDR1 MGHRA, CDR2 YSYEKL. V was pared by 0 bases and J by 6 bases, with 5 bases between. The length of the CDR3 is 13 residues. The CDR3 DNA is TGCGCCAGCAGCCAAGACAGGCCCGGGGAGCTGTTTTTT. Translation: CASSQDRPGELFF.

The chain has TRBV6-9 and TRBJ1-5; D is undetermined. The CDR3 is 15 amino acids. V lost 3 bases, J lost 4 bases, and 13 bases lay in between. Germline-derived CDR1 and CDR2 are MNHGY and SVAAGI. The CDR3 nucleotides are TGTGCCAGCAGTTACCTAGCGGGCGGGAATCAGCCCCAGCATTTT. Its protein product is CASSYLAGGNQPQHF.

V and J are TRBV5-1 and TRBJ1-2, with TRBD1 matching 11 bases. Germline loops: CDR1 SGHRS, CDR2 YFSETQ. This CDR3 region has 15 residues. V was clipped by 4 bases and J by 8 bases; unmatched bases: 10. The CDR3 protein is CASSVLRTGGGGYTF. Here the CDR3 DNA reads TGCGCCAGCAGCGTTTTAAGGACAGGGGGCGGCGGCTACACCTTC.

In DNA form, the CDR3 reads TGTGCCAGCAGCTTGAATCGGGGAAACACTGAAGCTTTCTTT. Its translation is CASSLNRGNTEAFF. The chain employs TRBV11-3 and TRBJ1-1; D is uncertain. There are 14 residues in the CDR3. Trimming shortened V by 3 bases and J by 2 bases, and 10 bases separated the two germline ends. Germline assignment: CDR1 SGHNT and CDR2 YENEEA.

This clone was seen once. The chain combines TRBV4-1 with TRBJ2-7; the match to TRBD1 covers 9 bases. This CDR3 contains 17 residues. Trimming cost V 1 base and J 3 bases; bases outside gene matches: 10. CDR1 is MGHRA, CDR2 YSYEKL, per germline. CDR3 residues: CASSQGLATGGFYEQYF. In DNA form, the CDR3 reads TGCGCCAGCAGCCAAGGGCTCGCGACAGGGGGTTTCTACGAGCAGTACTTC.